These 19 T cell receptor beta chains originate from one sample sequenced in a study of CD8+ T cells in alopecia areata. cDNA serving as the sequencing template came from extracted, reverse transcribed RNA. Repertoires were generated with immunoSEQ multiplex PCR, while TCRdb's copy carries only in-frame clones and drops some. The sample records fewer than 100,000 clones, under 70% being singletons. Noted treatment: oral pan-JAK inhibitor, 5-10 mg twice daily. Specimen: CD8+ T cells sorted from blood, collected at week 4, from a patient treated with tofacitinib. The receptors come from a human donor with alopecia areata.

This clone was seen only a few times. This rearrangement joins TRBV6-5 to TRBJ2-2, with D uncertain. This CDR3 contains 15 residues. The germline gives CDR1 MNHEY, CDR2 SVGAGI. V was cut by 2 bases and J by 1 base, with 8 bases left in between. CDR3 protein: CASSYQLGNTGELFF. In DNA form, the CDR3 reads TGTGCCAGCAGTTACCAGTTGGGGAACACCGGGGAGCTGTTTTTT.

The J gene is TRBJ1-2, the V gene TRBV4-3; D is possibly TRBD1 (5 bases). The CDR3 length is 14 residues. Trimming took off 5 bases at V and 8 bases at J, with 18 bases between the two ends. CDR1 LGHNA and CDR2 YSLEER come from the germline V gene. In DNA, the CDR3 is TGCGCCAGCAGCTTGGAGGCAGGGTTATTGGGCTACACCTTC. It specifies CASSLEAGLLGYTF.

The rearrangement links TRBV5-1 to TRBJ2-2; D not certain. Germline loops: CDR1 SGHRS, CDR2 YFSETQ. The CDR3 loop spans 14 amino acids. Deletions cut 0 bases from V and 2 bases from J, with 5 bases between. The CDR3 DNA follows: TGCGCCAGCAGCTTGGCGGATAACACCGGGGAGCTGTTTTTT. Translation: CASSLADNTGELFF.

This clone showed up just a few times. This chain links TRBV9 with TRBJ1-3; D gene ambiguous. The CDR3 extends over 15 amino acids. Germline values: CDR1 SGDLS, CDR2 YYNGEE. With 3 bases removed from V and 1 base from J, the gap between germline ends came to 11 bases. The CDR3: CASSAAGRSGNTIYF. The CDR3 coding sequence is TGTGCCAGCAGCGCGGCAGGACGGTCTGGAAACACCATATATTTT.

The gene calls are TRBV7-9 and TRBJ1-1; D perhaps matches TRBD1 (6 bases). The CDR3 is 15 amino acids. Germline loops: CDR1 SEHNR, CDR2 FQNEAQ (reference sequence). V was shortened by 5 bases and J by 3 bases, with 16 bases between the two germline ends. CDR3 bases: TGTGCCAGCAGCGAGAAGTACAGGGTGGACACTGAAGCTTTCTTT. Its protein is CASSEKYRVDTEAFF.

This clone was seen more than once but under ten times. The chain carries TRBV21-1 and TRBJ1-2. TRBV21-1 is noted as a pseudogene. The CDR3 is made up of 12 amino acids. The CDR3 protein is CASSGGNYGYTF. The CDR3 nucleotides read TGTGCCAGCAGTGGTGGAAACTATGGCTACACCTTC.

The rearrangement links TRBV7-8 to TRBJ2-7; 9 nucleotides agree with TRBD2. From germline, CDR1 is SGHVS and CDR2 FQNEAQ. CDR3 size: 13 residues. V was clipped by 5 bases and J by 6 bases; unmatched bases: 5. CDR3 protein: CASSEIAGVEQYF. The CDR3 coding sequence is TGTGCCAGCAGCGAAATAGCGGGAGTCGAGCAGTACTTC.

This chain connects TRBV6-5 to TRBJ2-5, with 8 bases aligning to TRBD2. The CDR3 spans 14 residues. J was trimmed by 5 bases and V by 8 bases; bases with no gene match: 10. Germline CDR1 is MNHEY and CDR2 is SVGAGI. The CDR3 sequence is CASWTGGLKETQYF. The CDR3, as DNA: TGTGCCAGCTGGACGGGAGGGCTTAAGGAGACCCAGTACTTC.

This clone was seen a handful of times. V is TRBV30 and J is TRBJ1-1; D not resolved. Looked up from germline, CDR1 is GTSNPN and CDR2 is SVGIG (reference sequence). The CDR3 is 13 residues long. Trimming took 3 bases from V and 5 from J, leaving 13 bases between them. CDR3 sequence: CAWSLGVGTEAFF. The CDR3 coding sequence is TGTGCCTGGAGCCTGGGTGTAGGGACTGAAGCTTTCTTT.

This clone was seen just once. The V call is TRBV2, the J call TRBJ2-7; D unresolved. This CDR3 has 17 amino acids. Germline V gene sequence: CDR1 SNHLY, CDR2 FYNNEI. V shed 1 base and J shed 0 bases, with 16 bases lying between them. CDR3 nucleotides: TGTGCCAGCAGTGAAGTCCCCGCGGTTAGGTTCTCCTACGAGCAGTACTTC. It encodes CASSEVPAVRFSYEQYF.

The DNA of the CDR3 is TGTGCCTGGAGTGTATCCCCAGGGGGGGGCTATGGCTACACCTTC. It encodes CAWSVSPGGGYGYTF. The chain recombines TRBV30 with TRBJ1-2; 7 bases fit TRBD1. V gave up 0 bases and J gave up 4 bases; unmatched junction bases: 8. There are 15 residues in the CDR3. The germline V gene has CDR1 GTSNPN and CDR2 SVGIG (reference sequence).

J is TRBJ2-7 and V is TRBV29-1, with D possibly being TRBD1 (6 bases). The last part of the DNA fits TRBJ2-5 better; the J call may be wrong. The germline V gene has CDR1 SQVTM and CDR2 ANQGSEA. The CDR3 consists of 16 residues. CDR3 loop: CSVEPLGTNKQETQYF. The DNA of the CDR3 is TGCAGCGTTGAACCCCTAGGGACAAACAAACAAGAGACCCAGTACTTC.

The J gene is TRBJ2-3, the V gene TRBV6-5, with D unresolved. The ends were cut back, 2 bases at V and 6 bases at J, with 12 bases in the middle. Germline CDR1 and CDR2: MNHEY and SVGAGI. The CDR3 runs to 14 residues. The CDR3 DNA reads as TGTGCCAGCAGTTACGCGCCCGGGCAGGATACGCAGTATTTT. It yields the protein CASSYAPGQDTQYF.

V and J are TRBV7-2 and TRBJ2-4; 9 bases map to TRBD2. The germline gives CDR1 SGHTA, CDR2 FQGNSA. The length of the CDR3 is 17 residues. J was trimmed by 0 bases and V by 5 bases; bases with no gene match: 8. Here the CDR3 reads CASSAVTSGLAKNIQYF. DNA for the CDR3: TGTGCCAGCAGCGCCGTTACTAGCGGGTTAGCCAAAAACATTCAGTACTTC.

The rearrangement links TRBV27 to TRBJ2-7, with D possibly being TRBD1 (7 bases). Trimming pared 2 bases from V and 6 bases from J, leaving 14 bases between. CDR1 MNHEY and CDR2 SMNVEV come from the germline V gene (reference sequence). This CDR3 is 14 amino acids long. CDR3 bases: TGTGCCAGCAGTTTAGGAGCAGGGGGAGGCGAGCAGTACTTC. This codes for CASSLGAGGGEQYF.

The J gene is TRBJ2-3, the V gene TRBV28, with 12 bases identical to TRBD2. Germline CDR1 MDHEN, CDR2 SYDVKM. The CDR3 totals 16 residues. J was trimmed by 8 bases and V by 8 bases; bases with no gene match: 14. CDR3: CASLVASGRARGTQYF. CDR3 in DNA: TGTGCCAGCCTGGTCGCTAGCGGGAGGGCCAGGGGTACGCAGTATTTT.

The gene calls are TRBV15 and TRBJ2-1; possible D gene TRBD1, 5 bases. Trimming removed 1 base at V and 5 bases at J, with 12 bases between. There are 15 residues in the CDR3. Germline-derived CDR1 and CDR2 are LNHNV and YYDKDF (reference sequence). The CDR3 DNA is TGTGCCACCAGCAGAGGACAGACACTTAACAATGAGCAGTTCTTC. This gives the protein CATSRGQTLNNEQFF.

The V call is TRBV9, the J call TRBJ1-1; D unclear. V dropped 3 bases and J dropped 1 base, with 10 bases sitting between them. CDR3 size: 14 residues. CDR1 is SGDLS and CDR2 is YYNGEE in the germline V gene. CDR3 in DNA: TGTGCCAGCAGCGCCGGAGAGCCGAACACTGAAGCTTTCTTT. It is translated as CASSAGEPNTEAFF.

This chain uses TRBV30 with TRBJ2-5; TRBD1 is a possible D gene (5 bases). CDR3 size: 12 residues. Germline V gene sequence: CDR1 GTSNPN, CDR2 SVGIG (reference sequence). Trimming removed 3 bases at V and 2 bases at J, with 7 bases between. The CDR3 is CAWSRVQETQYF. The CDR3 DNA follows: TGTGCCTGGAGCAGGGTTCAAGAGACCCAGTACTTC.